Given below is one TCR beta chain in context. The data were obtained in a study of blood T cell repertoires in COVID-19. During active infection, Seattle patients enrolled and were then monitored through disease. Profiling relied on immunoSEQ multiplex PCR, and the TCRdb table lists in-frame clones only, not all of them. Here the sample spans fewer than 300,000 clones, 90% to 95% being singletons. CDR1 is DFQATT and CDR2 is SNEGSKA in the germline V gene (reference sequence). The V and J ends lost 3 bases and 2 bases, in that order; junction bases with no gene match: 7. This CDR3 has 15 residues. The clonotype was recovered from a woman in her twenties or thirties with COVID-19, enrolled during active disease. Sequencing was done on a sample of peripheral blood. The rearrangement joins TRBV20-1 to TRBJ2-3; TRBD2 aligns across 8 bases. The CDR3 sequence is CSASLREGPTDTQYF. The CDR3 nucleotides read TGCAGTGCTAGTCTCCGGGAGGGCCCCACAGATACGCAGTATTTT.